The 8 T cell receptor beta chains listed next were all sequenced from one sample in a study of blood T cell repertoires in COVID-19. Some clones are missing from TCRdb's copy, which holds only in-frame ones; the method was immunoSEQ multiplex PCR. The sample has 100,000 to 150,000 clones, around 86% seen once. Sequenced input: peripheral blood. These TCRs come from a human donor in a cohort sampled during active COVID-19.

This chain connects TRBV25-1 to TRBJ2-1; 12 nucleotides agree with TRBD2. Germline trimming cut 5 bases from V and 11 bases from J; bases unmatched to any gene: 13. CDR3 length equals 16 residues. Germline-derived CDR1 and CDR2 are MGHDK and SYGVNS. DNA of the CDR3: TGTGCCAGCAGTACTACAGGGGGACTAGCGGGCGGCCAGCAGTTCTTC. It codes for CASSTTGGLAGGQQFF.

The CDR3 is CASSFRLAGGPRETQYF. The DNA for the CDR3 is TGTGCCAGCAGCTTTAGACTAGCGGGAGGGCCGAGGGAGACCCAGTACTTC. V usage is TRBV7-9 and J usage is TRBJ2-5, with 14 bases aligning to TRBD2. CDR1 and CDR2 (germline): SEHNR, FQNEAQ (reference sequence). Trimming took 3 bases from V and 5 from J; bases not matched to a gene: 8. The CDR3 covers 17 residues.

This sequence joins TRBV6-1 and TRBJ2-1; D is perhaps TRBD1 (5 bases). Germline lookup yields CDR1 MNHNS and CDR2 SASEGT. The CDR3 extends over 17 amino acids. With 1 base removed from V and 4 bases from J, the gap between germline ends came to 17 bases. The CDR3 nucleotides read TGTGCCAGCAGTGAAGGGTCGGACGAAAAGGGGTACAATGAGCAGTTCTTC. This sequence encodes CASSEGSDEKGYNEQFF.

The chain employs TRBV6-2 or TRBV6-3 and TRBJ1-1, with no clear D. The CDR3 loop spans 11 amino acids. The V end lost 5 bases, the J end lost 11 bases, and 12 bases lay between the germline ends. Per the germline V gene, CDR1 is MNHEY and CDR2 is SVGEGT. In DNA, the CDR3 is TGTGCCAGCAGTCCCCCGAGGAGTGCTTTCTTT. The encoded protein is CASSPPRSAFF.

The genes are TRBV20-1 and TRBJ2-3, with 13 bases matching TRBD2. Germline loops: CDR1 DFQATT, CDR2 SNEGSKA (reference sequence). The CDR3 is 18 amino acids. V lost 3 bases and J lost 6; bases outside the gene matches: 15. The DNA of the CDR3 is TGCAGTGCTAGTACTAGCGGGAGGGTAGTCGACGGGAGGGATACGCAGTATTTT. It yields the protein CSASTSGRVVDGRDTQYF.

V and J are TRBV7-2 and TRBJ2-7, with TRBD1 matching 8 bases. V gave up 5 bases and J gave up 3 bases; unmatched junction bases: 9. Germline lookup yields CDR1 SGHTA and CDR2 FQGNSA. This CDR3 is built from 15 residues. In nucleotides, the CDR3 is TGTGCCAGCAGCCGTACACGACAGGGGAGCTACGAGCAGTACTTC. As protein: CASSRTRQGSYEQYF.

This clone was seen a few times. CDR3: CAISESLASGTDTQYF. CDR3 DNA: TGTGCCATCAGTGAGTCCTTAGCTAGCGGGACAGATACGCAGTATTTT. V and J are TRBV10-3 and TRBJ2-3; 8 bases are shared with TRBD2. CDR3 length equals 16 residues. With 0 bases clipped from V and 3 bases from J, the junction kept 5 bases outside the gene matches. The germline V gene encodes CDR1 ENHRY and CDR2 SYGVKD.

The chain has TRBV6-5 and TRBJ2-7; 9 bases are a match to TRBD1. CDR1 MNHEY and CDR2 SVGAGI come from the germline V gene. The CDR3 is made up of 15 amino acids. V gave up 4 bases and J gave up 4 bases; unmatched junction bases: 8. CDR3 DNA: TGTGCCAGCAGTTTCTCCGGGACAGGGAATTACGAGCAGTACTTC. Protein: CASSFSGTGNYEQYF.